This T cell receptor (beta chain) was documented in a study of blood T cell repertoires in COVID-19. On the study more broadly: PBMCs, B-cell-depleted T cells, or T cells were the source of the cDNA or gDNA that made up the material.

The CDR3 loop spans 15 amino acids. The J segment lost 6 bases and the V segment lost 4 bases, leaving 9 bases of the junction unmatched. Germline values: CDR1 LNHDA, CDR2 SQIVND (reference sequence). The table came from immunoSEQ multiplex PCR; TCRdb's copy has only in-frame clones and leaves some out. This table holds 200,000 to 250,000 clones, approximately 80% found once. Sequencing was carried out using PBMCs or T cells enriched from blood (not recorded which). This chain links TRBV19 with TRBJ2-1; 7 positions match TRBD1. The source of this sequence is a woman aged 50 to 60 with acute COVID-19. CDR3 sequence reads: CASSTPGQIFNEQFF. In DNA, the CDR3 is TGTGCCAGTAGTACGCCGGGACAGATTTTCAATGAGCAGTTCTTC.